Below, 32 T cell receptor beta chains from the same sample are listed, as sequenced in a study of T cells after yellow fever vaccination. TCRdb reanalysed the 5' RACE reads using MiXCR and keeps one entry per CDR3 protein. The repertoire holds 300,000 to 400,000 distinct CDR3 sequences, with about an eighth as singletons. The sample was CD4+ T cells sorted from PBMCs, taken 15 days after the yellow fever booster vaccination. The receptors were sampled from a man between 18 and 29 years old who received the YFV17D yellow fever vaccine.

The J gene is TRBJ2-2, the V gene TRBV20-1; 7 bases align to TRBD2. J lost 3 bases, V lost 0 bases, and 4 bases had no gene match. This CDR3 region has 15 residues. Looked up from germline, CDR1 is DFQATT and CDR2 is SNEGSKA (reference sequence). This chain's CDR3 is CSARDGRGDTGELFF. The CDR3 coding sequence is TGCAGTGCTAGAGATGGACGGGGGGACACCGGGGAGCTGTTTTTT.

This clonotype has a count of ten or more. The V gene is TRBV5-1, the J gene TRBJ1-1; maybe TRBD1 (6 bases). Germline V gene data show CDR1 as SGHRS and CDR2 as YFSETQ. The CDR3 length is 14 residues. Trimming removed 2 bases at V and 4 bases at J, with 12 bases between. CDR3: CASSFGGDGTEAFF. In nucleotides, the CDR3 is TGCGCCAGCAGCTTCGGGGGCGATGGCACTGAAGCTTTCTTT.

This chain links TRBV6-1 with TRBJ2-1; D possibly corresponds to TRBD2 (6 bases). The CDR3 totals 14 residues. The germline gives CDR1 MNHNS, CDR2 SASEGT. Trimming cost V 5 bases and J 6 bases, with 14 bases left between them. In DNA, the CDR3 is TGTGCCAGCAGTCTTTCCGGGACTCGCAATGAGCAGTTCTTC. Translation gives CASSLSGTRNEQFF.

This clonotype has only a few counts. In DNA form, the CDR3 reads TGTGCCAGCAGCTCGGACAGGGCAGAGACCCAGTACTTC. This codes for CASSSDRAETQYF. The chain recombines TRBV7-3 with TRBJ2-5, with 8 bases that match TRBD1. V lost 4 bases and J lost 4; bases outside the gene matches: 2. Germline V gene data show CDR1 as SGHTA and CDR2 as FQGTGA. CDR3 length equals 13 residues.

V and J are TRBV6-6 and TRBJ2-2; the D is unclear. The germline CDR1 and CDR2 sequences are MNHNY and SVGAGI (reference sequence). There are 14 residues in the CDR3. V was clipped by 3 bases and J by 5 bases, with 10 bases between them. This chain's CDR3 is CASSYSGFTGELFF. The CDR3 DNA reads TGTGCCAGCAGTTATTCTGGGTTTACCGGGGAGCTGTTTTTT.

This clonotype has more than one count but fewer than ten. The chain couples TRBV5-1 to TRBJ1-1; 9 nucleotides agree with TRBD1. The CDR3 covers 15 residues. Germline lookup yields CDR1 SGHRS and CDR2 YFSETQ. The V and J ends lost 6 bases and 1 base, in that order; junction bases with no gene match: 7. CDR3 amino acids: CASKDPGQGNTEAFF. In DNA form, the CDR3 reads TGCGCCAGCAAAGACCCGGGACAGGGGAACACTGAAGCTTTCTTT.

The chain links TRBV20-1 to TRBJ2-1; TRBD2 aligns across 7 bases. The V gene end was trimmed by 3 bases and the J gene end by 4 bases; junction bases not matched to a gene: 9. CDR1 is DFQATT and CDR2 is SNEGSKA in the germline V gene (reference sequence). The CDR3 length is 15 residues. The CDR3 nucleotides read TGCAGTGCTAGGGGGTTGGGGCGGGGGTACAATGAGCAGTTCTTC. Protein sequence: CSARGLGRGYNEQFF.

The chain has TRBV11-2 and TRBJ2-7; D is ambiguous. CDR1 is SGHAT and CDR2 is FQNNGV in the germline V gene. The V gene lost 6 bases and the J gene lost 6 bases, with 21 bases spanning the gap. The CDR3 sequence is 15 residues long. This CDR3 reads CASSNAPAGQLEQYF. The CDR3 DNA sequence: TGTGCCAGCAGTAACGCCCCGGCCGGGCAGCTCGAGCAGTACTTC.

The chain couples TRBV21-1 to TRBJ1-2. TRBV21-1 is deemed a pseudogene. The CDR3 runs to 14 residues. The CDR3 region has the DNA TGTGCCAGCAGCAAAGAACGGCCGATCTACGGCTACACCTTC. Translated: CASSKERPIYGYTF.

This rearrangement joins TRBV4-3 to TRBJ2-3; 8 bases match TRBD1. The CDR3 runs 15 residues. V dropped 4 bases and J dropped 3; count of bases not matched to a gene: 6. Germline CDR1 reads LGHNA; CDR2 reads YSLEER. This chain's CDR3 is CASSPQGDRTDTQYF. CDR3 in DNA: TGCGCCAGCAGCCCCCAGGGGGACAGGACAGATACGCAGTATTTT.

This clonotype was counted between two and nine times. The gene calls are TRBV18 and TRBJ2-7; TRBD2 agrees at 7 bases. CDR1 is KGHSH, CDR2 LQKENI, per germline. The CDR3 totals 15 residues. V was pared by 1 base and J by 5 bases, with 8 bases of the junction left unmatched. CDR3 in DNA: TGTGCCAGCTCACCACAGGCGGGACTAAGAGACGAGCAGTACTTC. Its protein is CASSPQAGLRDEQYF.

V usage is TRBV30 and J usage is TRBJ2-2; tentatively, D is TRBD1 (6 bases). The CDR3 is 16 amino acids. V lost 5 bases, J lost 14 bases, and 30 bases lay in between. Germline V gene data show CDR1 as GTSNPN and CDR2 as SVGIG (reference sequence). CDR3 amino acids: CAWRGIWQGTRGALFF. Written as DNA, the CDR3 is TGTGCCTGGCGAGGCATTTGGCAGGGGACCCGGGGAGCCCTGTTTTTT.

V is TRBV5-6 and J is TRBJ2-3, with 11 bases fitting TRBD2. CDR3 size: 15 residues. Germline V lookup: CDR1 SGHDT, CDR2 YYEEEE. V lost 5 bases, J lost 4 bases, and 6 bases stayed unmatched. CDR3 in amino acids: CASRLSGGAPDTQYF. CDR3 DNA sequence: TGTGCCAGCAGACTTAGCGGGGGGGCCCCAGATACGCAGTATTTT. Complete variable domain (other parts from reference TRBV5-6 and TRBJ2-3): DAGVTQSPTHLIKTRGQQVTLRCSPKSGHDTVSWYQQALGQGPQFIFQYYEEEERQRGNFPDRFSGHQFPNYSSELNVNALLLGDSALYLCASRLSGGAPDTQYFGPGTRLTVL.

The genes are TRBV9 and TRBJ2-1; 7 bases align to TRBD1. Germline CDR1 and CDR2: SGDLS and YYNGEE. The ends lost 3 bases at V and 10 bases at J; junction bases unmatched: 4. The CDR3 is 12 amino acids. The CDR3 DNA sequence: TGTGCCAGCAGCGAAGACAGGGACGAGCAGTTCTTC. This encodes CASSEDRDEQFF.

There are many counts of this clonotype. The chain is built from TRBV4-3 and TRBJ1-1, with no clear D. CDR1 is LGHNA, CDR2 YSLEER, per germline. The CDR3 contains 12 residues. Trimming cost V 3 bases and J 8 bases, with 10 bases left between them. CDR3 sequence: CASSHPASEAFF. CDR3 nucleotides: TGCGCCAGCAGCCACCCGGCGTCCGAAGCTTTCTTT.

The rearrangement links TRBV7-2 to TRBJ2-5; TRBD2 might be the D (5 bases). The V end lost 8 bases, the J end lost 2 bases, and 24 bases lay between the germline ends. The length of the CDR3 is 17 residues. The V gene's germline CDR1 is SGHTA and CDR2 FQGNSA. The DNA of the CDR3 is TGTGCCAGCGGACTTGGAGTCGGCGGCATCAAGCAAGAGACCCAGTACTTC. Protein: CASGLGVGGIKQETQYF.

V and J are TRBV5-4 and TRBJ2-7; D tentatively reads TRBD1 or TRBD2 (5 bases each). The CDR3 is 15 residues long. Germline V gene sequence: CDR1 SGHNT, CDR2 YYREEE (reference sequence). With 0 bases removed from V and 3 bases from J, the gap between germline ends came to 13 bases. CDR3 nucleotide sequence: TGTGCCAGCAGCTTGGTTGGGACGCAATTCTACGAGCAGTACTTC. Protein product: CASSLVGTQFYEQYF.

The V gene is TRBV7-9, the J gene TRBJ2-1; 7 bases fit TRBD1. The CDR3 runs 13 residues. Germline-derived CDR1 and CDR2 are SEHNR and FQNEAQ (reference sequence). Trimming took 1 base from V and 15 from J; bases not matched to a gene: 9. The CDR3, as DNA: TGTGCCAGCAGCTTAGAGGACAGGCTGTCGCGGTTCTTC. This encodes CASSLEDRLSRFF. The full variable domain, rest sourced from reference TRBV7-9 and TRBJ2-1, is DTGVSQNPRHKITKRGQNVTFRCDPISEHNRLYWYRQTLGQGPEFLTYFQNEAQLEKSRLLSDRFSAERPKGSFSTLEIQRTEQGDSAMYLCASSLEDRLSRFFGPGTRLTVL.

The rearrangement uses TRBV6-2 or TRBV6-3 and TRBJ1-1; D ambiguous. V lost 2 bases, J lost 0 bases, and 13 bases lay in between. Per the germline V gene, CDR1 is MNHEY and CDR2 is SVGEGT. CDR3 length: 16 residues. In DNA, the CDR3 is TGTGCCAGCAGTTACGCTACCGGGCAGCTGAACACTGAAGCTTTCTTT. It translates to CASSYATGQLNTEAFF.

This clonotype was observed a handful of times. The genes are TRBV7-9 and TRBJ2-6, with D hard to call. V lost 4 bases and J lost 0, with 13 bases in between. The length of the CDR3 is 17 residues. Per the germline V gene, CDR1 is SEHNR and CDR2 is FQNEAQ (reference sequence). The CDR3 coding sequence is TGTGCCAGCAGCTCCGACCGACTGGACTCTGGGGCCAACGTCCTGACTTTC. It encodes CASSSDRLDSGANVLTF.

V usage is TRBV9 and J usage is TRBJ2-4, with D perhaps TRBD1 (5 bases). CDR1 and CDR2 (germline): SGDLS, YYNGEE. The CDR3 sequence is 16 residues long. Between the trimmed V and J ends, which lost 0 bases and 7 bases, there was a span of 17 bases. The CDR3 reads CASSVAPQGVENIQYF. In nucleotides, the CDR3 is TGTGCCAGCAGCGTAGCCCCCCAAGGGGTGGAGAACATTCAGTACTTC.

This clonotype was recorded only once. The J gene is TRBJ2-5, the V gene TRBV5-4; D remains ambiguous. CDR1 SGHNT and CDR2 YYREEE come from the germline V gene (reference sequence). This CDR3 comprises 14 residues. Trimming removed 0 bases from V and 4 bases from J, with 10 bases in between. The CDR3 sequence is CASSLVGLGETQYF. The CDR3 DNA is TGTGCCAGCAGCTTGGTCGGTTTGGGAGAGACCCAGTACTTC.

The V call is TRBV7-2, the J call TRBJ1-2; no clear D. The CDR3 is made up of 14 amino acids. The germline V gene encodes CDR1 SGHTA and CDR2 FQGNSA. V was cut by 5 bases and J by 7 bases, with 17 bases left in between. The CDR3 nucleotides are TGTGCCAGCAGCCAAGGGTTACAGTCAGTTGGCTACACCTTC. The encoded protein is CASSQGLQSVGYTF. The full variable domain, rest sourced from reference TRBV7-2 and TRBJ1-2, is GAGVSQSPSNKVTEKGKDVELRCDPISGHTALYWYRQSLGQGLEFLIYFQGNSAPDKSGLPSDRFSAERTGGSVSTLTIQRTQQEDSAVYLCASSQGLQSVGYTFGSGTRLTVV.

In its sample, this clonotype was seen a few times. This chain joins TRBV5-1 and TRBJ1-1, with D uncertain. V lost 0 bases to trimming and J lost 2 bases, with 8 bases between them. The CDR3 runs 14 residues. Looked up from germline, CDR1 is SGHRS and CDR2 is YFSETQ. The CDR3 DNA reads as TGCGCCAGCAGCTTGGTACCCGTCAACACTGAAGCTTTCTTT. Its protein is CASSLVPVNTEAFF. Full variable domain (missing parts from reference TRBV5-1 and TRBJ1-1): KAGVTQTPRYLIKTRGQQVTLSCSPISGHRSVSWYQQTPGQGLQFLFEYFSETQRNKGNFPGRFSGRQFSNSRSEMNVSTLELGDSALYLCASSLVPVNTEAFFGQGTRLTVV.

The V gene is TRBV5-1, the J gene TRBJ1-1, with 7 bases matching TRBD1. CDR3 length: 16 amino acids. CDR1 and CDR2 from the germline V gene are SGHRS and YFSETQ. After removal of 0 bases from V and 1 base from J, the junction contained 6 bases not matched to a gene. CDR3 in amino acids: CASSLGYRGRNTEAFF. The CDR3 coding sequence is TGCGCCAGCAGCTTGGGCTACAGGGGTCGGAACACTGAAGCTTTCTTT.

This clonotype was counted a few times. The V call is TRBV7-7, the J call TRBJ2-1, with D possibly TRBD2 on 5 matching bases. V gave up 5 bases and J gave up 7 bases, with 12 bases separating them. The CDR3 sequence is 13 residues long. Per the germline V gene, CDR1 is SSHAT and CDR2 is FNYEAQ (reference sequence). The CDR3 loop reads CASSTGEGNEQFF. The CDR3, as DNA: TGTGCCAGCAGCACCGGGGAAGGAAATGAGCAGTTCTTC. Based on the CDR3 plus reference TRBV7-7 and TRBJ2-1, the full variable domain is GAGVSQSPRYKVTKRGQDVTLRCDPISSHATLYWYQQALGQGPEFLTYFNYEAQPDKSGLPSDRFSAERPEGSISTLTIQRTEQRDSAMYRCASSTGEGNEQFFGPGTRLTVL.

The chain links TRBV4-2 to TRBJ2-5; TRBD2 aligns across 9 bases. The CDR3 spans 15 residues. V lost 5 bases and J lost 0; bases outside the gene matches: 4. Germline V gives CDR1 LGHNA, CDR2 YNFKEQ. The CDR3 coding sequence is TGTGCCAGCAGCGGCCAGCGGGGGGACCAAGAGACCCAGTACTTC. Its protein product is CASSGQRGDQETQYF.

This clonotype was recorded a few times. The rearrangement links TRBV7-6 to TRBJ2-5; D is uncertain. Per the germline V gene, CDR1 is SGHVS and CDR2 is FNYEAQ. Trimming took off 0 bases at V and 5 bases at J, with 13 bases between the two ends. The CDR3 is made up of 15 amino acids. CDR3 protein: CASSLAFFSQETQYF. The CDR3 nucleotides read TGTGCCAGCAGCTTAGCGTTTTTTTCCCAGGAGACCCAGTACTTC.

The chain joins TRBV6-5 to TRBJ2-4; D is possibly TRBD1 (5 bases). CDR1 is MNHEY and CDR2 is SVGAGI in the germline V gene. This CDR3 has 16 residues. The V end was cut by 0 bases, the J end by 0 bases, with 9 bases between. CDR3 nucleotide sequence: TGTGCCAGCAGTTACTCGACAGCCCGAGCCAAAAACATTCAGTACTTC. Translated: CASSYSTARAKNIQYF.

This clonotype was seen only a few times. The chain has TRBV12-3 or TRBV12-4 and TRBJ1-2; D is perhaps TRBD1 (6 bases). V was pared by 1 base and J by 6 bases, with 6 bases between. This CDR3 region has 12 residues. DNA for the CDR3: TGTGCCAGCAGTTTAGGGGACAATGGCTACACCTTC. This sequence encodes CASSLGDNGYTF.

The rearrangement uses TRBV3-1 and TRBJ1-6; D remains ambiguous. Germline loops: CDR1 LGHDT, CDR2 YNNKEL (reference sequence). The CDR3 is 12 residues long. V lost 5 bases, J lost 10 bases, and 9 bases lay in between. The CDR3 is CASSNGRSPLHF. CDR3 nucleotide sequence: TGTGCCAGCAGCAACGGGCGGTCACCCCTCCACTTT.

The rearrangement links TRBV7-2 to TRBJ1-5; no clear D. Germline CDR1 SGHTA, CDR2 FQGNSA. Trimming took off 3 bases at V and 1 base at J, with 10 bases between the two ends. CDR3 length equals 15 residues. CDR3 DNA sequence: TGTGCCAGCAGCTTTGCTTCGGGGAGCAATCAGCCCCAGCATTTT. Translating it yields CASSFASGSNQPQHF. The whole variable domain, filled in from reference TRBV7-2 and TRBJ1-5, reads GAGVSQSPSNKVTEKGKDVELRCDPISGHTALYWYRQSLGQGLEFLIYFQGNSAPDKSGLPSDRFSAERTGGSVSTLTIQRTQQEDSAVYLCASSFASGSNQPQHFGDGTRLSIL.